This T cell receptor beta chain was recovered during a study of blood T cell repertoires in COVID-19. The V gene's germline CDR1 is SGHRS and CDR2 YFSETQ. V was shortened by 3 bases and J by 8 bases, with 17 bases between the two germline ends. The CDR3 spans 15 residues. Measured with immunoSEQ multiplex PCR; TCRdb has only the in-frame clones, and not every one. The table includes 300,000 to 450,000 clones, 87% detected once. The chain joins TRBV5-1 to TRBJ1-4; D remains ambiguous. Material for sequencing was peripheral blood. This sequence originates from a woman in her twenties or thirties with COVID-19, enrolled during active disease. The CDR3 loop reads CASSSNRGGPEKLFF. In nucleotides, the CDR3 is TGCGCCAGCAGCTCTAATCGGGGAGGTCCGGAAAAACTGTTTTTT.